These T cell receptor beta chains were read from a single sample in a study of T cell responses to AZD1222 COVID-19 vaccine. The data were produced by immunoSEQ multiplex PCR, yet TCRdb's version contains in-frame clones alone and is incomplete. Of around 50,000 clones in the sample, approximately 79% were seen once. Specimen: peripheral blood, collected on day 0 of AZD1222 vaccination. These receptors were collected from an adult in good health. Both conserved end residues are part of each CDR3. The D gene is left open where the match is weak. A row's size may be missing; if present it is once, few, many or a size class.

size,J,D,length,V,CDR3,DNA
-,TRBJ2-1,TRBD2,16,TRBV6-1,CASSEGLAERYNEQFF,TGTGCCAGCAGTGAAGGGCTAGCGGAACGTTACAATGAGCAGTTCTTC
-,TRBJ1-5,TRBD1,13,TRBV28,CATAGQINQPQHF,TGTGCCACCGCGGGACAGATCAATCAGCCCCAGCATTTT
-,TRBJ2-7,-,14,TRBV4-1,CASSQEGPWDEQYF,TGCGCCAGCAGCCAAGAAGGGCCCTGGGACGAGCAGTACTTC
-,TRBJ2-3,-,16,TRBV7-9,CASSSLPESPTDTQYF,TGTGCCAGCAGCTCTCTTCCGGAATCTCCCACAGATACGCAGTATTTT
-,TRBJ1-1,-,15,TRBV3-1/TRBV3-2,CASSHPDSQFAEAFF,TGTGCCAGCAGCCACCCCGACAGTCAATTCGCTGAAGCTTTCTTT
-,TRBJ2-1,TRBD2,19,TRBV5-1,CASSLAGLAGDPSYNEQFF,TGCGCCAGCAGCTTGGCCGGGCTAGCGGGTGATCCCTCCTACAATGAGCAGTTCTTC
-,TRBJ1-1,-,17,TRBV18,CASSSLNSGLGATEAFF,TGTGCCAGCTCATCGTTAAACTCCGGACTAGGGGCCACTGAAGCTTTCTTT
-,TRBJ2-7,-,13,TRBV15,CATSLTRVGEQYF,TGTGCCACCAGCCTGACTAGAGTGGGCGAGCAGTACTTC
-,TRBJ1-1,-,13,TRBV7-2,CASSLVWNTEAFF,TGTGCCAGCAGCTTAGTCTGGAACACTGAAGCTTTCTTT
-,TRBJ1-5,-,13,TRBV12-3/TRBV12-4,CASRRTYLGTQHF,TGTGCCAGCAGGAGGACCTACCTAGGGACCCAGCATTTT
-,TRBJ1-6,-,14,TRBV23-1,CASSQVTDNSPLHF,TGCGCCAGCAGTCAGGTGACAGACAATTCACCCCTCCACTTT
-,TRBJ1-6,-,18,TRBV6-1,CASSESAYWVSGRSPLHF,TGTGCCAGCAGTGAGTCGGCTTACTGGGTGTCGGGGCGGTCACCCCTCCACTTT
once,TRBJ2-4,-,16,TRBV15,CATSRDGDLAKNIQYF,TGTGCCACCAGCAGAGATGGAGATTTAGCCAAAAACATTCAGTACTTC
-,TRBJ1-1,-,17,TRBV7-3,CASSLSGPQVMNTEAFF,TGTGCCAGCAGCTTATCTGGGCCCCAGGTCATGAACACTGAAGCTTTCTTT
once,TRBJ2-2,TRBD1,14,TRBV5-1,CASSQRQGSGELFF,TGCGCCAGCAGCCAAAGACAGGGCAGCGGGGAGCTGTTTTTT
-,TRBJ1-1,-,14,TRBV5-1,CASSLGGGGTEAFF,TGCGCCAGCAGCTTGGGGGGTGGAGGCACTGAAGCTTTCTTT
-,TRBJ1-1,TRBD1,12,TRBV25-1,CASSERDREAFF,TGTGCCAGCAGTGAACGGGACAGGGAAGCTTTCTTT
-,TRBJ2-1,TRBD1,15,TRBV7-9,CASSVSDRGVNEQFF,TGTGCCAGCAGCGTGTCGGACAGGGGTGTTAATGAGCAGTTCTTC
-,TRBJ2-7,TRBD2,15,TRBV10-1,CASSGGLAGVYEQYF,TGCGCCAGCAGCGGCGGACTAGCGGGTGTTTACGAGCAGTACTTC
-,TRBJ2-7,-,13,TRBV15,CATSRDPSWEQYF,TGTGCCACCAGCAGAGATCCTTCGTGGGAGCAGTACTTC
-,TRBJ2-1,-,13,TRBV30,CALSGAVNNEQFF,TGTGCACTTAGTGGGGCGGTTAACAATGAGCAGTTCTTC
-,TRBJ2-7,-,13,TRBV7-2,CASSQGAQREQYF,TGTGCCAGCAGTCAAGGCGCCCAGAGGGAGCAGTACTTC
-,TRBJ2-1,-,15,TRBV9,CASSPEGGAYNEQFF,TGTGCCAGCAGCCCAGAGGGGGGGGCTTACAATGAGCAGTTCTTC
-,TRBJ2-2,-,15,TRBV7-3,CALGTAGSNTGELFF,TGTGCCCTAGGCACCGCGGGTTCGAACACCGGGGAGCTGTTTTTT
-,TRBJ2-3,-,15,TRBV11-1,CASSLGGGDTDTQYF,TGTGCCAGCAGCTTAGGGGGCGGGGACACAGATACGCAGTATTTT
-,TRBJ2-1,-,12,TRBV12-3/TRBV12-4,CASRPGYNEQFF,TGTGCCAGCAGGCCTGGTTACAATGAGCAGTTCTTC
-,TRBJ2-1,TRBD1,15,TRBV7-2,CASSLTGGFYNEQFF,TGTGCCAGCAGCCTCACAGGGGGCTTCTACAATGAGCAGTTCTTC
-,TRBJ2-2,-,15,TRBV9,CASRGGTLNTGELFF,TGTGCCAGCAGAGGCGGGACTTTAAACACCGGGGAGCTGTTTTTT
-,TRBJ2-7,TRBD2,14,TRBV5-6,CASRGTSFFNEQYF,TGTGCCAGCAGGGGGACTAGCTTTTTCAACGAGCAGTACTTC
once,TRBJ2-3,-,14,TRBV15,CATSREGMVYTQYF,TGTGCCACCAGCAGAGAGGGGATGGTATATACGCAGTATTTT
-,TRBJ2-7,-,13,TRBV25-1,CASSESPSYEQYF,TGTGCCAGCAGTGAATCCCCATCCTACGAGCAGTACTTC
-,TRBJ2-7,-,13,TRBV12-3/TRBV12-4,CASSSTGTYEQYF,TGTGCCAGCAGTTCAACAGGTACCTACGAGCAGTACTTC
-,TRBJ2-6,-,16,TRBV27,CASTFTRRSGANVLTF,TGTGCCAGCACCTTTACCCGACGGTCTGGGGCCAACGTCCTGACTTTC
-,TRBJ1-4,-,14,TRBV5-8,CASSLFSLNEKLFF,TGTGCCAGCAGCTTGTTCAGCTTGAATGAAAAACTGTTTTTT
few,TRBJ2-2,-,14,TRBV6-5,CASKGGTNTGELFF,TGTGCCAGCAAAGGGGGTACGAACACCGGGGAGCTGTTTTTT
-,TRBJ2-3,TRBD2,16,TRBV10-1,CASSESSTSHTDTQYF,TGCGCCAGCAGTGAGTCGTCGACTAGCCACACAGATACGCAGTATTTT
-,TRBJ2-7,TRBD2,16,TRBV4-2,CASSRIFSGSSYEQYF,TGTGCCAGCAGCCGTATCTTTAGCGGGAGCTCCTACGAGCAGTACTTC
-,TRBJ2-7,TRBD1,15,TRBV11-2,CASSLERGTGVEQYF,TGTGCCAGCAGCTTAGAGCGCGGGACAGGGGTCGAGCAGTACTTC
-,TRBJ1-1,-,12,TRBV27,CASTPGSTEAFF,TGTGCCAGCACCCCTGGGTCCACTGAAGCTTTCTTT
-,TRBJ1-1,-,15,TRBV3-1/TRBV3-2,CASSQDPGPYAEAFF,TGTGCCAGCAGCCAAGACCCTGGACCCTATGCTGAAGCTTTCTTT
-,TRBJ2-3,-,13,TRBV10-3,CAVAGASTDTQYF,TGTGCCGTCGCCGGCGCATCCACAGATACGCAGTATTTT
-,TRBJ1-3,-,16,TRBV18,CASSPPPTRSGNTIYF,TGTGCCAGCTCCCCACCCCCGACCCGCTCTGGAAACACCATATATTTT
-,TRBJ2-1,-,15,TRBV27,CASSRSWSSYNEQFF,TGTGCCAGCAGTCGTTCCTGGAGCTCCTACAATGAGCAGTTCTTC
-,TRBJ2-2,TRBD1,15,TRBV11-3,CASSTDRGLTGELFF,TGTGCCAGCAGCACCGACAGGGGGCTCACCGGGGAGCTGTTTTTT
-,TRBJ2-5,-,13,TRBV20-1,CSASRGRQETQYF,TGCAGTGCTAGTAGAGGGCGGCAAGAGACCCAGTACTTC